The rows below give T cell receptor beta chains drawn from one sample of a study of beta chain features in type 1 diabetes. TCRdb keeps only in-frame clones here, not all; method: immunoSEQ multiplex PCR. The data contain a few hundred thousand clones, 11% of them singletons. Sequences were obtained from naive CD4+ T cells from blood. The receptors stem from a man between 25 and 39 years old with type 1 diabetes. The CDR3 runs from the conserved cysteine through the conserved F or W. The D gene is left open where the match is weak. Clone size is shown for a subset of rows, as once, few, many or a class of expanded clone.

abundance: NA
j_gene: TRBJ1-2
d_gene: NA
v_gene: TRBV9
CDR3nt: TGTGCCAGCAGCGAGGGGACTTCTCAGGCCCTATTCTTCTATGGCTACACCTTC
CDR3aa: CASSEGTSQALFFYGYTF

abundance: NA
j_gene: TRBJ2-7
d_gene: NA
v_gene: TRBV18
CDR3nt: TGTGCCAGCTCACCGGCTCCAGGGGAATACGAGCAGTACTTC
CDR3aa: CASSPAPGEYEQYF

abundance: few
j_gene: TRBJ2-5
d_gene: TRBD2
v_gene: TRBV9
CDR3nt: TGTGCCAGCAGCGTTGCTGCCGGGGGGGAGACCCAGTACTTC
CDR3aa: CASSVAAGGETQYF

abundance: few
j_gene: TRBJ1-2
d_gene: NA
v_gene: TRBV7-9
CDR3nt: TGTGCCAGCAGTCCGCAGGGCCCCTATGGCTACACCTTC
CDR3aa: CASSPQGPYGYTF

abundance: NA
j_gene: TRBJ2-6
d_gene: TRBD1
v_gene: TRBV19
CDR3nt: TGTGCCAGTAGTATCCACAGGGGTTCTGGGGCCAACGTCCTGACTTTC
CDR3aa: CASSIHRGSGANVLTF

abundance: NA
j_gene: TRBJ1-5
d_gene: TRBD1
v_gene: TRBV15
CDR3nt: TGTGCCACCAGCAGAGATAGACAGGGGAATCAGCCCCAGCATTTT
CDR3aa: CATSRDRQGNQPQHF

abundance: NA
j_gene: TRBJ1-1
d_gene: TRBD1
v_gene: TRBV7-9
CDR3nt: TGTGCCAGCAGCTTAGCGTCACGAGGGGGCATGAACACTGAAGCTTTCTTT
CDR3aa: CASSLASRGGMNTEAFF

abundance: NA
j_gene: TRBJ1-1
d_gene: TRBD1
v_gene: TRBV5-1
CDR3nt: TGCGCCAGCAGCTGGAAGGGACAGGCAGTGAACACTGAAGCTTTCTTT
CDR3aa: CASSWKGQAVNTEAFF

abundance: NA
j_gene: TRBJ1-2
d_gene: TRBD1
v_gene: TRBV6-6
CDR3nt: TGTGCCAGCAGCACAGGGGGCGGCTATGGCTACACCTTC
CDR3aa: CASSTGGGYGYTF

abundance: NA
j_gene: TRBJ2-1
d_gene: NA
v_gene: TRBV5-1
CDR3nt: TGCGCCAGCAGCTTGGGACTTTACAATGAGCAGTTCTTC
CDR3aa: CASSLGLYNEQFF

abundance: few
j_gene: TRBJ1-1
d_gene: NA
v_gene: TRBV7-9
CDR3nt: TGTGCCAGCAGCCAAGGACAGAACACTGAAGCTTTCTTT
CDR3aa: CASSQGQNTEAFF

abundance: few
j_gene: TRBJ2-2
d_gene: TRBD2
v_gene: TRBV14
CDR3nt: TGTGCCAGCAGCCAAAGAGCGGGGTCCACCGGGGAGCTGTTTTTT
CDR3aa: CASSQRAGSTGELFF

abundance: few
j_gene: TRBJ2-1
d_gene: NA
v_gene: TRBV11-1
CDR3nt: TGTGCCAGCAGCTTAGAGGGTTCGGGGAGTATTGAGCAGTTCTTC
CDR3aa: CASSLEGSGSIEQFF

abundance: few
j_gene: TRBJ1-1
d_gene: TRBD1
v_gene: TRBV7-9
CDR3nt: TGTGCCAGCAGCTTCTTCAGGGGGCAGATAACTGAAGCTTTCTTT
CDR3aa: CASSFFRGQITEAFF

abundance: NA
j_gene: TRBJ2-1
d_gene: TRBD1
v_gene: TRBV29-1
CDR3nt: TGCAGCGCCAGGGGGAGCTCCTACAATGAGCAGTTCTTC
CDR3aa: CSARGSSYNEQFF

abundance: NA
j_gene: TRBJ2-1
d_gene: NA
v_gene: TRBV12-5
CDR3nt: TGTGCTAGTGGTCCCCGGACAGCGGCAAGTGAGCAGTTCTTC
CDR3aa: CASGPRTAASEQFF

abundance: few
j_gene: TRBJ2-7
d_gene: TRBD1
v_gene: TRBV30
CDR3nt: TGTGCTCGACAGGGGGCGGGGGAGCAGTACTTC
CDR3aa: CARQGAGEQYF

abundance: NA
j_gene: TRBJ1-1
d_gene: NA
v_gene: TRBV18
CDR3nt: TGTGCCAGCTCACCACCGGTAGTCGGGGGAGGGTACACTGAAGCTTTCTTT
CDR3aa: CASSPPVVGGGYTEAFF

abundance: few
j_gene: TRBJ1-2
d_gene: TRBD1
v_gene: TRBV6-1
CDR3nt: TGTGCCAGCAGTGCAGGGGGCGTATCCTATGGCTACACCTTC
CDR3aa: CASSAGGVSYGYTF

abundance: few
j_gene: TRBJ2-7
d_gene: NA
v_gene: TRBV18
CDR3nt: TGTGCCAGCTCACCCAACTACGAGCAGTACTTC
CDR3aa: CASSPNYEQYF

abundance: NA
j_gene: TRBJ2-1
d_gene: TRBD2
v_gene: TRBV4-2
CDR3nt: TGTGCCAGCAGCCAAGGGCCTAGCGGGGGGGCGCGGGAGCAGTTCTTC
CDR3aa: CASSQGPSGGAREQFF

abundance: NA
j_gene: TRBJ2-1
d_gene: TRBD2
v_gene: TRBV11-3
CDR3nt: TGTGCCAGCAGCTTTGTAGCGGGCAATGAGCAGTTCTTC
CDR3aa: CASSFVAGNEQFF

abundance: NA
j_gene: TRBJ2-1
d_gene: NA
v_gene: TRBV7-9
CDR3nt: TGTGCCAGCAGCTTAATGGGACATAACAATGAGCAGTTCTTC
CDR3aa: CASSLMGHNNEQFF

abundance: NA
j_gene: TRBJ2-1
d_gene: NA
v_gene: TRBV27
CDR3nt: TGTGCCAGCAGGCGCGCGGGCGGGGACGGCAATGAGCAGTTCTTC
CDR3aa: CASRRAGGDGNEQFF

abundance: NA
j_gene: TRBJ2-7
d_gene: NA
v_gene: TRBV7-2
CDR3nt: TGTGCCAGCAGCTTAGAGTGGAGCTCCTACGAGCAGTACTTC
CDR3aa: CASSLEWSSYEQYF

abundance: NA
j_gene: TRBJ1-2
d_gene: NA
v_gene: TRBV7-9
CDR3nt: TGTGCCAGCAGCTTAGCCGACGGGGTCATTGCTGGCTACACCTTC
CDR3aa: CASSLADGVIAGYTF

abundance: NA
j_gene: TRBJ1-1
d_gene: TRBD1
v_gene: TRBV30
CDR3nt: TGTGCCTGGAGTCGCCGGGACAGGGCTGAAGCTTTCTTT
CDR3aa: CAWSRRDRAEAFF

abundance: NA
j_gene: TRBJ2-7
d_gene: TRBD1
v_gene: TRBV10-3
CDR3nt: TGTGCCATCAGTGGGCCTCAACAGGGGGCCTACGAGCAGTACTTC
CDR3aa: CAISGPQQGAYEQYF

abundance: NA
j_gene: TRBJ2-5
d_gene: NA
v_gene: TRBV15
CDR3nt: TGTGCCACCAGCTTGGGACAAACCCAAGAGACCCAGTACTTC
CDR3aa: CATSLGQTQETQYF

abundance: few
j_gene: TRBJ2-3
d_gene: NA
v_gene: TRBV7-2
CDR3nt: TGTGCCAGCAGCTTTATCTCAGATACGCAGTATTTT
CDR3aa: CASSFISDTQYF

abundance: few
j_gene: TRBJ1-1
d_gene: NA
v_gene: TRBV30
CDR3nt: TGTGCCTGGAGTCCAAGCATGTACACTGAAGCTTTCTTT
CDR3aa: CAWSPSMYTEAFF

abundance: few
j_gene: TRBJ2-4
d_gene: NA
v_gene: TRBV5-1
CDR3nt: TGCGCCAGCAGCCTGGGCAGCGAAAACATTCAGTACTTC
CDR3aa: CASSLGSENIQYF

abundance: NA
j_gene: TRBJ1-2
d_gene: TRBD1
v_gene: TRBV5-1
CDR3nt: TGCGCCAGCAGCTTGTTTGGGACAGGGAAGGGCTACACCTTC
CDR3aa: CASSLFGTGKGYTF

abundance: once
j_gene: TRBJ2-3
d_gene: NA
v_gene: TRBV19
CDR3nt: TGTGCCAGTAGGACTCCGAGCACAGATACGCAGTATTTT
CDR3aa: CASRTPSTDTQYF

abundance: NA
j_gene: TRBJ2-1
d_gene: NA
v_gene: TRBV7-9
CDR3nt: TGTGCCAGCAGCTCGTATCAGGGGCGCCTCGATGAGCAGTTCTTC
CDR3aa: CASSSYQGRLDEQFF